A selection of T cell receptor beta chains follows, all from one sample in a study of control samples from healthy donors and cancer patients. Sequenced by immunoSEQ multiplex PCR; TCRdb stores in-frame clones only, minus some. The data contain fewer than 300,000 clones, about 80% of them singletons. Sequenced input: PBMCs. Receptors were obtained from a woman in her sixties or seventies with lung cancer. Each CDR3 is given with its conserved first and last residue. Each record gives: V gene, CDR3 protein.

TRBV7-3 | CASAVQPNTGELFF
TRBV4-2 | CASSQEGGQILTGELFF
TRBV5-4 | CASSFKGIRGEAFF
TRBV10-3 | CATTGMNTEAFF
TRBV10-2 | CASSELRASGANVLTF
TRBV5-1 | CASSLVPTANTGELFF
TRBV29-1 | CSATTGGNQPQHF
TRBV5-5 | CASSLYTNSNQPQHF
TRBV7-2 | CASSLIGVTNQPQHF
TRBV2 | CASSERPRTGNTIYF
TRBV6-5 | CASTSTLRMDQPQHF
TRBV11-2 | CASSPTGQGEKLFF
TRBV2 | CASSGDSQRYGYTF
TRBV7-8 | CASSLLYIPEQFF
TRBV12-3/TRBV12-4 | CASSLSGSGQHF
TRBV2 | CASRGTSGYNEQFF
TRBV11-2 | CASSLGEAYEQYF
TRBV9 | CASSYRDPSGNTIYF
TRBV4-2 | CASSQNLGQGGNEQYF
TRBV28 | CASRTSRGSGTDTQYF
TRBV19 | CASSIRGQNQPQHF
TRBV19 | CASRYLTEAFF
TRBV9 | CASSVGAGPPNEQFF
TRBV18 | CASSPRGAGQGQTQYF
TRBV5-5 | CASSQRETGGANSYEQYF
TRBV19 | CASRTLANSNQPQHF
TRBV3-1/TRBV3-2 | CASSLLGGVTDTQYF
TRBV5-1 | CASSLEDRGNSPLHF
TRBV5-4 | CASSREGGQYYEQYF
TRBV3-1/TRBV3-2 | CASSPRAEGYGYTF
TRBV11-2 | CASNRGGANEKLFF
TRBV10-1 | CASTRDTNTGELFF
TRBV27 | CASSFLQGAQPQHF
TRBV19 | CASSAGGIDTQYF
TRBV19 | CASSIGWRGRKSNTEAFF
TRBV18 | CASSPLRRQGNGNTIYF
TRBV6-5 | CASLFADEQFF
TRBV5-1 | CASSLGGGAGTDTQYF
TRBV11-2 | CASSEGNQPQHF
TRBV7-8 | CASSLSGSGNTIYF
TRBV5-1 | CASSPSFADSYNEQFF
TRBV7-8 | CASSLADPRGATNYGYTF
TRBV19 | CASSNFGTGPYEQYF
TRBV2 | CASSESAYGYTF
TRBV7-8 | CASSLKRKIGAGELFF
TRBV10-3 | CAISESWTGSSEQYF
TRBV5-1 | CASKWGADTGELFF
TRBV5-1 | CASSKGQSREETQYF
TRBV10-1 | CASSVGFGAEAFF
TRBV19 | CASSRDRGDQPQHF
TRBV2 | CASSYKGALHF
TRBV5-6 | CASSVNTGELFF
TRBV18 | CASSSTGQTDTQYF